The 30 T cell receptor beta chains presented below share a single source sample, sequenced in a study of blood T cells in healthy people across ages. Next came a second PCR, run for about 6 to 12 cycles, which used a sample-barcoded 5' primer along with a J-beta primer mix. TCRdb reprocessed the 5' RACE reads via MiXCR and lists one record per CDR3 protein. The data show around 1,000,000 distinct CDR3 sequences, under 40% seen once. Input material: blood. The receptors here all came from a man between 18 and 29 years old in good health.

DNA for the CDR3: TGCGCCAGCTCGACAGGGGTCTCCTACGAGCAGTACTTC. This translates into CASSTGVSYEQYF. The chain couples TRBV5-1 to TRBJ2-7, with 8 bases matching TRBD1. After removal of 7 bases from V and 0 bases from J, the junction contained 3 bases not matched to a gene. Germline V CDR1 and CDR2: SGHRS, YFSETQ. The CDR3 extends over 13 amino acids.

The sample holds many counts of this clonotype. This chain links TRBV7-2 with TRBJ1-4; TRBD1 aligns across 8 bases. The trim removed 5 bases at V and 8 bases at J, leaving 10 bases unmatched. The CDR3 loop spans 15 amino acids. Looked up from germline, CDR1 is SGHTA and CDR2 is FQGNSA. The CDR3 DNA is TGTGCCAGCAGCGCTGGACAGGGCTTCAGGGAAAAACTGTTTTTT. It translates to CASSAGQGFREKLFF.

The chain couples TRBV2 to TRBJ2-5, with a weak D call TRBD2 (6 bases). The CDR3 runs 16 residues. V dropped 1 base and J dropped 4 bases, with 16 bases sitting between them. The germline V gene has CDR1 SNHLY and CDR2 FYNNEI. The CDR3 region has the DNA TGTGCCAGCAGTGAAGGTAGCGGCGGGTCTATAGAGACCCAGTACTTC. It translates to CASSEGSGGSIETQYF.

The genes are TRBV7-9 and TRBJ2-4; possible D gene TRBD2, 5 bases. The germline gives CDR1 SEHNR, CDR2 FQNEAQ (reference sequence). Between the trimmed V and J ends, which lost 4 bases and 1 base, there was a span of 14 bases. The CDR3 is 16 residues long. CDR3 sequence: CASSSDFPLAKNIQYF. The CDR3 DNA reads TGTGCCAGCAGCTCGGACTTTCCTTTGGCCAAAAACATTCAGTACTTC.

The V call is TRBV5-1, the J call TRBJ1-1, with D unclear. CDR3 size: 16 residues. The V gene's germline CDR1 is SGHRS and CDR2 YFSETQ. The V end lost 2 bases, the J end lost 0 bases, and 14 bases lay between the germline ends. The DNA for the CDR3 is TGCGCCAGCAGCTTAAAAACTTGGACGTTGAACACTGAAGCTTTCTTT. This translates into CASSLKTWTLNTEAFF. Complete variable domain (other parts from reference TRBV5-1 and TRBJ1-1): KAGVTQTPRYLIKTRGQQVTLSCSPISGHRSVSWYQQTPGQGLQFLFEYFSETQRNKGNFPGRFSGRQFSNSRSEMNVSTLELGDSALYLCASSLKTWTLNTEAFFGQGTRLTVV.

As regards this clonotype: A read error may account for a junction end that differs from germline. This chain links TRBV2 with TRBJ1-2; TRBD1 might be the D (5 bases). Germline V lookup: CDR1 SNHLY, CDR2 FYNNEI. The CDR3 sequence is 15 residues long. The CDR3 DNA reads TGTGCCAGCAGTGAAAACCGGGGCCTAAACTATGGCTCCACCTTC. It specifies CASSENRGLNYGSTF.

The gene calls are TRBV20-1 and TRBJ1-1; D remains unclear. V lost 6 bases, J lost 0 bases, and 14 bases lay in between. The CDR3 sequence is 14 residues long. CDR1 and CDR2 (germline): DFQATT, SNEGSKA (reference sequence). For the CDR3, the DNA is TGCAGTGCACCTCACCGGGGTTTGAACACTGAAGCTTTCTTT. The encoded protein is CSAPHRGLNTEAFF.

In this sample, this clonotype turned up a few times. The CDR3 bases are TGTGCCAGCAGCTTAGGACACCGCACAGATACGCAGTATTTT. Translating gives CASSLGHRTDTQYF. The chain combines TRBV7-7 with TRBJ2-3; D not resolved. Germline V gene lookup returns CDR1 SSHAT and CDR2 FNYEAQ (reference sequence). V was pared by 1 base and J by 1 base, with 6 bases between. The CDR3 has 14 residues.

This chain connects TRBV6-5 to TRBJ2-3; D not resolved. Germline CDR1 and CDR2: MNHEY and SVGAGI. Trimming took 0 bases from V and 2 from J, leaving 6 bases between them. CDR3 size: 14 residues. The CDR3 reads CASSYSPVTDTQYF. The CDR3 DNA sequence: TGTGCCAGCAGTTACTCGCCAGTCACAGATACGCAGTATTTT.

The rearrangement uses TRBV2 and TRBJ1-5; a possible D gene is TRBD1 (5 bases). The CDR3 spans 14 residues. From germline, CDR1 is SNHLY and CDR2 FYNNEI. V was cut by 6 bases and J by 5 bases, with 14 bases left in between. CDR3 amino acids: CASRNRRRDQPQHF. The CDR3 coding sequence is TGTGCCAGCAGAAACAGGCGCCGCGATCAGCCCCAGCATTTT.

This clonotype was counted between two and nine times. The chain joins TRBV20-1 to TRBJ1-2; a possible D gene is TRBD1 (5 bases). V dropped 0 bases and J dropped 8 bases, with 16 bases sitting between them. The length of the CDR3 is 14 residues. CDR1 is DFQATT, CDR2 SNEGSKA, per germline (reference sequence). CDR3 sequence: CSAREVAGTIGYTF. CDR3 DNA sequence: TGCAGTGCTAGAGAGGTGGCAGGGACCATCGGCTACACCTTC.

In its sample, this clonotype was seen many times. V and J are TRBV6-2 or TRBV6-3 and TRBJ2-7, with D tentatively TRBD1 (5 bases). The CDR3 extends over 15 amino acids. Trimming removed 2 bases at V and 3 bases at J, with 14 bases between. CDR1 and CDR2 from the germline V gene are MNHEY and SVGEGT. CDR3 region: CASSYRQFPNYEQYF. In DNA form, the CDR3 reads TGTGCCAGCAGTTACCGACAGTTTCCAAACTACGAGCAGTACTTC.

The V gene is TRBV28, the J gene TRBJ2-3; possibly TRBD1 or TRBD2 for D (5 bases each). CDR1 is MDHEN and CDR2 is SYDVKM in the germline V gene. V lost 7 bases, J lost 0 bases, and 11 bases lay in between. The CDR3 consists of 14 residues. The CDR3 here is CASIRGTSTDTQYF. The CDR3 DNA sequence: TGTGCCAGCATACGGGGCACTAGCACAGATACGCAGTATTTT.

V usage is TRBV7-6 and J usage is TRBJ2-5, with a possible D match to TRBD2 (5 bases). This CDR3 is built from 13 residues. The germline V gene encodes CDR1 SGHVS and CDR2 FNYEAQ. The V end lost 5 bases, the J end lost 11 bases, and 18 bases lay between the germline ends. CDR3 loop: CASSPSGNGEQYF. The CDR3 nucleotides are TGTGCCAGCAGCCCCTCGGGGAATGGTGAGCAGTACTTC.

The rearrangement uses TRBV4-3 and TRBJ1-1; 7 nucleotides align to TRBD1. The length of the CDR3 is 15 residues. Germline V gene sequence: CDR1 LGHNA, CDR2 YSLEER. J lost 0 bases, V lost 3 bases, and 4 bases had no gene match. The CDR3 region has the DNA TGCGCCAGCAGCCAGGACAGGTTCATGAACACTGAAGCTTTCTTT. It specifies CASSQDRFMNTEAFF.

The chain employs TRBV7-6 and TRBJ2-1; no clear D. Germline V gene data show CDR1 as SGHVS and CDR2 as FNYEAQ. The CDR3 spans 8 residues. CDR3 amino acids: CVYNEQFF. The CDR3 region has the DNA TGTGTCTATAATGAGCAGTTCTTC. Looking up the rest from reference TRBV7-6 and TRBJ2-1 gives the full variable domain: GAGVSQSPRYKVTKRGQDVALRCDPISGHVSLYWYRQALGQGPEFLTYFNYEAQQDKSGLPNDRFSAERPEGSISTLTIQRTEQRDSAMYRCVYNEQFFGPGTRLTVL.

As DNA, the CDR3 is TGTGCCAGCAGCGGGACAGGGTACGATGAGCAGTTCTTC. Amino acid sequence: CASSGTGYDEQFF. This chain uses TRBV9 with TRBJ2-1, with TRBD1 matching over 8 bases. With V trimmed by 3 bases and J by 8 bases, 4 bases remained unmatched. The CDR3 consists of 13 residues. Per germline, CDR1 SGDLS and CDR2 YYNGEE.

CDR3: CASSPPGTSGPNQNIQYF. CDR3 coding DNA: TGTGCCAGCAGTCCACCAGGGACTAGCGGGCCGAATCAAAACATTCAGTACTTC. The chain combines TRBV12-3 or TRBV12-4 with TRBJ2-4, with 12 bases aligning to TRBD2. The CDR3 has 18 residues. After removal of 5 bases from V and 5 bases from J, the junction contained 13 bases not matched to a gene.

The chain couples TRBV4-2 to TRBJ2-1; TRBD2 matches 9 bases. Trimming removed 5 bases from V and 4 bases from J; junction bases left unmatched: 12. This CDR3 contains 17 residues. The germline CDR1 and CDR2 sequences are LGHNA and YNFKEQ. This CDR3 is CASSSLHGLAWYNEQFF. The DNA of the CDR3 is TGTGCCAGCAGCTCCCTCCACGGACTAGCGTGGTACAATGAGCAGTTCTTC.

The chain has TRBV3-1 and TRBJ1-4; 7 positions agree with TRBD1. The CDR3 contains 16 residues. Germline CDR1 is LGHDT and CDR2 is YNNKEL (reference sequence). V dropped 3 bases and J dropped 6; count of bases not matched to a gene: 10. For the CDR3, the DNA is TGTGCCAGCAGCCACCGTCGGACAGGCCCCGATGAAAAACTGTTTTTT. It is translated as CASSHRRTGPDEKLFF.

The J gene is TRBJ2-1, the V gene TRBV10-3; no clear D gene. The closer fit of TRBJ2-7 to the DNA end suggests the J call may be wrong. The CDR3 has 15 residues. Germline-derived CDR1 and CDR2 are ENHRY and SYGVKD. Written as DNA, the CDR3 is TGTGCCATCAGTGAGTCAGACCGCCCTGGGTACGAGCAGTACTTC. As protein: CAISESDRPGYEQYF.

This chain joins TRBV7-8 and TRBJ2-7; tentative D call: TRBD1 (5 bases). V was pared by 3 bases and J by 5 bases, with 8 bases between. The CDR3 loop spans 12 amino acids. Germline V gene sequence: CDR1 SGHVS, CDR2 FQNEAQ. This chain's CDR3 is CASSLDKDEQYF. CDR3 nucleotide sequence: TGTGCCAGCAGCTTGGACAAGGACGAGCAGTACTTC.

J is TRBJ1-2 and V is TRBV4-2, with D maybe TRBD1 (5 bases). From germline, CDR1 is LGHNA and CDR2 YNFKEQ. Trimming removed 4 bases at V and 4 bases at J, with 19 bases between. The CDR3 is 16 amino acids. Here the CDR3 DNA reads TGTGCCAGCAGCCTTGGGGCAGGACACAATGTCTATGGCTACACCTTC. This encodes CASSLGAGHNVYGYTF.

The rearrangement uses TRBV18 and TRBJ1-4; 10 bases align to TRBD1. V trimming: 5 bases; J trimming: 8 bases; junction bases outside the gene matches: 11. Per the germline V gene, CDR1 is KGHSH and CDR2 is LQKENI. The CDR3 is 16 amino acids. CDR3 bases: TGTGCCAGCTCATCACTCTACGACAGGGGGCTCGAAAAACTGTTTTTT. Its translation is CASSSLYDRGLEKLFF.

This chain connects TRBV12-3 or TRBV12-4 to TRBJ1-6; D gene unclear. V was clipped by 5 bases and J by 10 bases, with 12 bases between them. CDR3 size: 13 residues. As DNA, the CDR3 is TGTGCCAGCAGTGTAGAGGGCTGGTCACCCCTCCACTTT. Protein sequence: CASSVEGWSPLHF.

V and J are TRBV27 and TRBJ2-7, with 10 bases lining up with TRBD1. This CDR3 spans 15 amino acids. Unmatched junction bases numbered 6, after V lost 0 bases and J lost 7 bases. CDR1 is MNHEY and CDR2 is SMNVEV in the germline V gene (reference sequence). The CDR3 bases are TGTGCCAGCAGTTTATCGGGGACAGGGGTCAATGAGCAGTACTTC. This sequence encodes CASSLSGTGVNEQYF.

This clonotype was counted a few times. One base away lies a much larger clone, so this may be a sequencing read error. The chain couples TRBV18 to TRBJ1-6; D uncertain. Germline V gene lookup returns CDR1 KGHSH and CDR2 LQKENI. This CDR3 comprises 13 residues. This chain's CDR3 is CASSPGEDSPPHF. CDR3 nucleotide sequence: TGTGCCAGCTCGCCCGGTGAGGATTCACCCCCCCACTTT.

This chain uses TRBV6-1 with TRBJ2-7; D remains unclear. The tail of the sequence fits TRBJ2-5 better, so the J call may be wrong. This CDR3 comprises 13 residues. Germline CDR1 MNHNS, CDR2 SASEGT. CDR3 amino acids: CASSEFIGETQYF. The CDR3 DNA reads TGTGCCAGCAGTGAATTTATTGGAGAGACCCAGTACTTC.

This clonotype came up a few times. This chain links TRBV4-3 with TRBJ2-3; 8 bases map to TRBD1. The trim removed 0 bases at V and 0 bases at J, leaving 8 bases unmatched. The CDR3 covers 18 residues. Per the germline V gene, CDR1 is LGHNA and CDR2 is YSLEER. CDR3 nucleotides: TGCGCCAGCAGCCAAGAGAGTACAGGGGGAGCTAGCACAGATACGCAGTATTTT. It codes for CASSQESTGGASTDTQYF.

In nucleotides, the CDR3 is TGTGCCATCGGATTAGACAGTTTCGACTCTGGAAACACCATATATTTT. It codes for CAIGLDSFDSGNTIYF. This rearrangement joins TRBV10-3 to TRBJ1-3; tentatively, D is TRBD1 (5 bases). V was cut by 8 bases and J by 0 bases, with 17 bases left in between. The CDR3 sequence is 16 residues long. CDR1 and CDR2 (germline): ENHRY, SYGVKD.